Presented here are 5 T cell receptor beta chains from one specimen sequenced in a study of control samples from healthy donors and cancer patients. Clones were read by immunoSEQ multiplex PCR, and TCRdb kept only the in-frame ones, dropping some. The table includes roughly 130,000 clones, 90% detected once. The specimen was blood. These receptor sequences come from a man between 18 and 29 years old in good health.

The chain has TRBV5-5 and TRBJ2-7; D gene uncertain. Germline V gene lookup returns CDR1 SGHKS and CDR2 YYEKEE (reference sequence). This CDR3 comprises 14 residues. The V end was cut by 2 bases, the J end by 0 bases, with 9 bases between. The CDR3 DNA is TGTGCCAGCAGCTTCTCGACGGTCTCCTACGAGCAGTACTTC. It translates to CASSFSTVSYEQYF.

The V and J genes are TRBV7-9 and TRBJ2-7, with D uncertain. Germline CDR1 and CDR2: SEHNR and FQNEAQ (reference sequence). This CDR3 has 12 residues. Trimming removed 1 base from V and 7 bases from J, with 8 bases in between. The CDR3 DNA reads as TGTGCCAGCAGCTTAGTTAAGGAGGAGCAGTACTTC. Translating it yields CASSLVKEEQYF.

Here the CDR3 DNA reads TGTGCCAGCAGTGGAGCCGGACAGGGTTTCCCTTACAATGAGCAGTTCTTC. Amino acid sequence: CASSGAGQGFPYNEQFF. The chain employs TRBV28 and TRBJ2-1; 8 nucleotides line up with TRBD1. The CDR3 has 17 amino acids. CDR1 is MDHEN and CDR2 is SYDVKM in the germline V gene. V shed 5 bases, J shed 4 bases, and the junction held 13 bases outside the gene matches.

This clone was picked up a small number of times. The chain is built from TRBV12-3 or TRBV12-4 and TRBJ1-5; the D is unclear. This CDR3 comprises 13 residues. The V gene lost 3 bases and the J gene lost 4 bases, with 7 bases spanning the gap. Here the CDR3 DNA reads TGTGCCAGCAGTTTGGCTAGAAATCAGCCCCAGCATTTT. This sequence encodes CASSLARNQPQHF.

The chain combines TRBV7-9 with TRBJ2-1, with 7 bases lining up with TRBD1. The CDR3 is made up of 15 amino acids. Trimming at V came to 3 bases and at J to 1 base, leaving 3 bases not matched to a gene. The germline gives CDR1 SEHNR, CDR2 FQNEAQ (reference sequence). This chain's CDR3 is CASSFTGVSYNEQFF. The CDR3 DNA follows: TGTGCCAGCAGCTTTACAGGGGTATCCTACAATGAGCAGTTCTTC.